This T cell receptor beta chain derives from a study of blood T cell repertoires in COVID-19. The protocol was immunoSEQ multiplex PCR, while the TCRdb copy is restricted to in-frame clones and leaves out a portion. The table shows over 150,000 clones, with about 89% occurring only once. CDR1 and CDR2 (germline): SGHKS, YYEKEE (reference sequence). The V end lost 1 base, the J end lost 6 bases, and 17 bases lay between the germline ends. The CDR3 runs to 15 residues. The sequencing sample was made of peripheral blood. This sequence joins TRBV5-5 and TRBJ2-7, with unresolved D. The clonotype was recovered from a man in his fifties or sixties with acute or convalescent COVID-19. The CDR3 nucleotides are TGTGCCAGCAGCTTGAATTCGGCGGTGGGTGGCGAGCAGTACGTC. Its translation is CASSLNSAVGGEQYV.